This is a list of T cell receptor beta chains from one sample in a study of OX40 agonist ivuxolimab in advanced cancers. Repertoires were generated with immunoSEQ multiplex PCR, while TCRdb's copy carries only in-frame clones and drops some. This table holds tens of thousands of clones, over 80% found once. The sequences come from CD4+ or CD8+ T cells sorted from blood, collected in a trial of the OX40 agonist ivuxolimab. These receptors originate from an adult with an advanced solid tumor such as melanoma, head and neck, liver or kidney cancer. The CDR3 runs from the conserved cysteine through the conserved F or W. Size values are once, few and many counts, or a class for expanded clones, and some rows have none.

v_call	clone_size	j_call	cdr3_aa
TRBV9	NA	TRBJ2-7	CASSVGSGRFNEQYF
TRBV11-3	once	TRBJ1-4	CASSLGGIGEKLFF
TRBV19	NA	TRBJ1-5	CASSYRETNQPQHF
TRBV2	NA	TRBJ1-6	CASRDSRSSPLHF
TRBV28	NA	TRBJ1-1	CASSEHGTGRTEAFF
TRBV7-3	NA	TRBJ2-1	CASSLGIDNEQFF
TRBV18	NA	TRBJ2-7	CASSPTSSYEQYF
TRBV9	NA	TRBJ1-6	CASSVTDVNSPLHF
TRBV27	NA	TRBJ2-5	CASTKTGIGETQYF
TRBV5-1	NA	TRBJ1-2	CASSSDRDYGYTF
TRBV4-1	NA	TRBJ2-2	CASSQDGASRPGELFF
TRBV9	NA	TRBJ2-3	CASGIGGSVPDTQYF
TRBV28	NA	TRBJ2-2	CASSLGRGTSPNTGELFF
TRBV28	NA	TRBJ2-7	CASRFNYEQYF
TRBV4-1	once	TRBJ2-7	CASSQSHEEQYF
TRBV5-4	NA	TRBJ1-6	CASSLRAYF
TRBV30	NA	TRBJ1-2	CAWRMEGAAAYGYTF
TRBV6-4	NA	TRBJ1-2	CASRKLDRGPNGYTF
TRBV19	NA	TRBJ2-2	CASSRVHRGQDTGELFF
TRBV7-6	NA	TRBJ2-7	CASSFTTGGYEQYF
TRBV19	few	TRBJ2-7	CASSIGTGSSYEQYF
TRBV4-1	few	TRBJ2-3	CASSQETSGRTDTQYF